The clone carrying this T cell receptor beta chain came up once. Its cognate antigen is unknown. The repertoire was sequenced with immunoSEQ multiplex PCR; TCRdb's copy has only in-frame clones and lacks some. The profile shows roughly 55,000 clones, 87% of them singletons. This sample was taken from a study of T cell responses to AZD1222 COVID-19 vaccine. Study findings and constraints: Within unmutated variant regions lay the reported targets of nearly half of spike-specific TCRs. Repertoire samples came only from after the peak T cell response. Just a handful of people given AZD1222 tested seropositive at baseline.

The CDR3 sequence is 15 residues long. Germline CDR1 and CDR2: LNHNV and YYDKDF (reference sequence). After removal of 5 bases from V and 2 bases from J, the junction contained 8 bases not matched to a gene. V gene TRBV15 combines with J gene TRBJ1-2, with TRBD1 matching over 7 bases. The source was peripheral blood, collected on day 0 of AZD1222 vaccination. This TCR was recovered from an adult in good health. The CDR3 DNA sequence: TGTGCCACCAGCCCTGGAGGAGGGGGCAACTATGGCTACACCTTC. Protein product: CATSPGGGGNYGYTF. Full variable domain (rest looked up from reference TRBV15 and TRBJ1-2): DAMVIQNPRYQVTQFGKPVTLSCSQTLNHNVMYWYQQKSSQAPKLLFHYYDKDFNNEADTPDNFQSRRPNTSFCFLDIRSPGLGDTAMYLCATSPGGGGNYGYTFGSGTRLTVV.